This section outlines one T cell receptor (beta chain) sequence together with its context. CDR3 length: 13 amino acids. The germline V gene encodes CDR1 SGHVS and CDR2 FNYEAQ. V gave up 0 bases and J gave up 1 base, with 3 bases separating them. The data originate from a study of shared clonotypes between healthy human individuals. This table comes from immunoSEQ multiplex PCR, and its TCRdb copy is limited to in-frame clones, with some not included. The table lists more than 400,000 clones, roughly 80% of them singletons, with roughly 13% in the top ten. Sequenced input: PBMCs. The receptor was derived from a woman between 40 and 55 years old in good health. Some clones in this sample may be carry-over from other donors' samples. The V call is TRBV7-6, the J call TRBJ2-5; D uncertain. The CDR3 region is CASSLAPQETQYF. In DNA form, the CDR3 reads TGTGCCAGCAGCTTAGCGCCCCAAGAGACCCAGTACTTC.